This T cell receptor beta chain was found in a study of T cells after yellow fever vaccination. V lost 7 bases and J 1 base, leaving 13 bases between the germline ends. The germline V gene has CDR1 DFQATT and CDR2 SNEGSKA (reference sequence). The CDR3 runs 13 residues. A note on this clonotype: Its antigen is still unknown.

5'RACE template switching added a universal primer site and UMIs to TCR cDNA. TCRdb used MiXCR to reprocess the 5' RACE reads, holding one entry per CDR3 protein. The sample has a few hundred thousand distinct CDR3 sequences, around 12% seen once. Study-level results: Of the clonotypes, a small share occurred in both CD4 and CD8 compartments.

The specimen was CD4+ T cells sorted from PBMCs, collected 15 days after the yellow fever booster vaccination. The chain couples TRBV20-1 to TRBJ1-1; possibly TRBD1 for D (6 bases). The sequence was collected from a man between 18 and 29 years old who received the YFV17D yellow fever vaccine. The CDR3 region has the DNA TGCAGTGTGGTCGGGGGCCCGAACACTGAAGCTTTCTTT. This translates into CSVVGGPNTEAFF.